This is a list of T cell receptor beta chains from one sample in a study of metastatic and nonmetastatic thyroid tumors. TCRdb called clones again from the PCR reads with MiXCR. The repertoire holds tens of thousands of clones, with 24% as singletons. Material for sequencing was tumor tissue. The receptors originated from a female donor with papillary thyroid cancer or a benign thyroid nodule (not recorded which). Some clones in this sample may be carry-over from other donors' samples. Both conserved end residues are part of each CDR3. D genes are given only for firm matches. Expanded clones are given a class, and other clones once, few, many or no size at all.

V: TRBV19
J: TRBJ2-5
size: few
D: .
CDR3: CASSIQAAQETQYF
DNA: TGTGCCAGTAGTATTCAGGCAGCACAAGAGACCCAGTACTTC

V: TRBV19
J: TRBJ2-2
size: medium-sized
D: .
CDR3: CASRRAGETGELFF
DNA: TGTGCCAGTAGACGGGCAGGGGAAACCGGGGAGCTGTTTTTT

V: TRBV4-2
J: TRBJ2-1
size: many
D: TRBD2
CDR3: CASSQGSGILYNEQFF
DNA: TGTGCCAGCAGCCAAGGTAGCGGGATTCTCTACAATGAGCAGTTCTTC

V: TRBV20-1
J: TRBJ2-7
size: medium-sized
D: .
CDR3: CSSSDVSYEQYF
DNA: TGCAGTTCGTCGGACGTATCCTACGAGCAGTACTTC

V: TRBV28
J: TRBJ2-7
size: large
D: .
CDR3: CASTPPGQGYEQYF
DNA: TGTGCCAGCACCCCTCCGGGCCAGGGGTACGAGCAGTACTTC

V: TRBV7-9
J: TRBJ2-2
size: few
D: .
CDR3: CASTTLNTGELFF
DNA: TGTGCCAGCACTACACTGAACACCGGGGAGCTGTTTTTT

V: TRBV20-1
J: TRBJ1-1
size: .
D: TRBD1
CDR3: CSASKGQRNTEDFF
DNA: TGCAGTGCCTCTAAGGGACAGAGGAACACTGAAGATTTCTTT

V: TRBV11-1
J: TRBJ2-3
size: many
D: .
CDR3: CASSLARQGGSTDTQYF
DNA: TGTGCCAGCAGCTTAGCGCGGCAGGGGGGTAGCACAGATACGCAGTATTTT

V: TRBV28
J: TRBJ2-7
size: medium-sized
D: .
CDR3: CASGETGWSYEQYF
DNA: TGTGCCAGCGGAGAGACAGGATGGTCCTACGAGCAGTACTTC

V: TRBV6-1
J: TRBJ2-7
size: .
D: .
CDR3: CASRAEGGYYEQYF
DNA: TGTGCCAGCAGGGCCGAAGGGGGTTACTACGAGCAGTACTTC

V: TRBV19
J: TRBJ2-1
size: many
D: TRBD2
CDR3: CATTGGAGVNEQFF
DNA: TGTGCCACCACGGGGGGGGCGGGAGTCAATGAGCAGTTCTTC

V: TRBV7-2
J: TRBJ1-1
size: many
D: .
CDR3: CASSLGSRGGTEAFF
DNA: TGTGCCAGCAGCTTAGGCAGCAGGGGAGGGACTGAAGCTTTCTTT

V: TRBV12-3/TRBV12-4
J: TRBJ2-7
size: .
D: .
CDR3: CASSSGRQYF
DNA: TGTGCCAGCAGTTCCGGGAGGCAGTACTTC

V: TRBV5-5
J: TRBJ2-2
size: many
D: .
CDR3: CASSRPGGHTGELFF
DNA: TGTGCCAGCAGCAGGCCGGGGGGCCACACCGGGGAGCTGTTTTTT

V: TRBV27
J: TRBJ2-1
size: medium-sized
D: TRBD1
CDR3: CASAGTGYYNEQFF
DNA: TGTGCCAGCGCCGGGACAGGGTACTACAATGAGCAGTTCTTC

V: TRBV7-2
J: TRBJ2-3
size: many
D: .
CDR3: CASSLRAKDTQYF
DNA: TGTGCCAGCAGCTTGCGGGCTAAAGATACGCAGTATTTT

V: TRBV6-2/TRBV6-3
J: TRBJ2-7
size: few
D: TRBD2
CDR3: CVSTPRVGGYEQYF
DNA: TGTGTCAGCACCCCCCGTGTGGGAGGGTACGAGCAGTACTTC

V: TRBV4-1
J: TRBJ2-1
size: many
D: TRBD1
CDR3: CASSHGDRGQFF
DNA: TGCGCCAGCAGCCATGGGGACAGGGGGCAGTTCTTC

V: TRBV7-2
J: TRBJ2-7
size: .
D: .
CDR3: CASRLERGTYEQYF
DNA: TGTGCCAGCAGATTAGAAAGAGGGACTTACGAGCAGTACTTC

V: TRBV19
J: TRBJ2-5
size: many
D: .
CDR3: CASRSDGRVKETQYF
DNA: TGTGCCAGTAGATCAGACGGGCGGGTCAAAGAGACCCAGTACTTC

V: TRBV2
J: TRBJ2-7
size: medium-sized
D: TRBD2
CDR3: CASRGGAYEQYF
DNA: TGTGCCAGCAGGGGGGGGGCCTACGAGCAGTACTTC

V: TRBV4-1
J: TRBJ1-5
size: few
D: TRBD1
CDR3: CASSLTTGGFNQPQHF
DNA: TGCGCCAGCAGCCTAACAACAGGGGGCTTCAATCAGCCCCAGCATTTT

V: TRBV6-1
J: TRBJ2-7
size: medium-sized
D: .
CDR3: CASDLHRAYEQYF
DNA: TGTGCCAGCGACCTCCATAGGGCCTACGAGCAGTACTTC

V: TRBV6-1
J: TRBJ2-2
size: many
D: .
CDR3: CASSLSGTGELFF
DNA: TGTGCCAGCAGTTTAAGCGGTACCGGGGAGCTGTTTTTT

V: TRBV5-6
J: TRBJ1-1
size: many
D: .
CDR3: CASSLSDLSNTEAFF
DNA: TGTGCCAGCAGCTTGTCGGACTTAAGTAACACTGAAGCTTTCTTT

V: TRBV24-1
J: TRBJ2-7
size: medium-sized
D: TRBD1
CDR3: CATSAVGTVHNYEQYF
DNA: TGTGCCACCAGTGCCGTAGGGACAGTTCATAACTACGAGCAGTACTTC

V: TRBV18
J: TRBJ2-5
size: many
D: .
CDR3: CASSPGKGTGRRETQYF
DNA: TGTGCCAGCTCACCAGGTAAAGGAACAGGTCGAAGAGAGACCCAGTACTTC

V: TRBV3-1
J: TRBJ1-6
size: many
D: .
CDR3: CASSLRLGSSSPLHF
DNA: TGTGCCAGCAGCCTGCGTTTGGGGAGTTCTTCACCCCTCCACTTT

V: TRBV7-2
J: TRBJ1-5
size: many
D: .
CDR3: CASSLGTASQPQHF
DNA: TGTGCCAGCAGCTTAGGGACAGCGTCTCAGCCCCAGCATTTT

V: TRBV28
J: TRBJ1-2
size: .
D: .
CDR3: CASSLPFQVNYVYTF
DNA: TGTGCCAGCAGTTTACCTTTTCAAGTAAACTATGTCTACACCTTC

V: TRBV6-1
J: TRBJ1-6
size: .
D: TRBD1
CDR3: CASRLKGQGISSPLHF
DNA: TGTGCCAGCAGACTCAAGGGACAGGGTATCAGTTCACCCCTCCACTTT

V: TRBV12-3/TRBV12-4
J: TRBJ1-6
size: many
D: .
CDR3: CASSKQSSYNSPLHF
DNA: TGTGCCAGCAGTAAACAGAGCTCCTATAATTCACCCCTCCACTTT

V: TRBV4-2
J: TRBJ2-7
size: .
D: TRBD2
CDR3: CASSPVGSGRMSSYEQYF
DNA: TGTGCCAGCAGCCCCGTTGGTAGCGGGAGGATGAGCTCCTACGAGCAGTACTTC

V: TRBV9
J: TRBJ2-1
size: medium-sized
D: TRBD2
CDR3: CASSPREGPYNEQFF
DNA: TGTGCCAGCAGCCCCCGGGAGGGCCCCTACAATGAGCAGTTCTTC

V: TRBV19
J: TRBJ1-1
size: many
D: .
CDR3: CASSAGGTNTEAFF
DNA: TGTGCCAGTTCCGCGGGGGGGACGAACACTGAAGCTTTCTTT

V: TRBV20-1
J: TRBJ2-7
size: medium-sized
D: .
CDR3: CSASAPPLYEQYF
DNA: TGCAGTGCTAGTGCCCCCCCCCTCTACGAGCAGTACTTC

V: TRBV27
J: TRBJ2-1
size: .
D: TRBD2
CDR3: CASSLSSGIEQFF
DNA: TGTGCCAGCAGTTTATCCAGCGGGATTGAGCAGTTCTTC

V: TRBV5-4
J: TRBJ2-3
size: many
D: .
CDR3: CASSLVKGTDTQYF
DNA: TGTGCCAGCAGCTTAGTGAAGGGCACAGATACGCAGTATTTT

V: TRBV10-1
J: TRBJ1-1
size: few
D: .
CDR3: CASSDSMCAPAFF
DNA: TGCGCCAGCAGTGATTCGATGTGTGCCCCGGCTTTCTTT

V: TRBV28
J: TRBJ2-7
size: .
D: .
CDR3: CAISRPGPPTYEQYF
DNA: TGTGCCATCAGCCGGCCGGGACCACCTACCTACGAGCAGTACTTC